The 5 T cell receptor beta chains below were found in one sample sequenced in a study of shared clonotypes between healthy human individuals (dated by TCRdb to 2018 to 2021). To prepare the library, the immunoSEQ multiplex PCR assay was applied. TCRdb holds this immuneACCESS table with in-frame rearrangements only. Some clones are missing; in checked studies, unresolved V genes explain under half, and the rest has no known cause. In all, the sample holds roughly 640,000 clones, and around 72% of those were seen once. Of the sample, over 1.5% is held by the ten largest clones. Sequenced material: memory CD4+ T cells sorted from blood. The cell subset or site label for this specimen denotes: CD45RA-negative fraction. These receptors were taken from a woman younger than 45 in good health.

Note on this clone: At the DNA level, this CDR3 is encoded by other sequences in the same sample as well. The V and J genes are TRBV4-1 and TRBJ2-5, with 7 nucleotides matching TRBD1. The CDR3 contains 14 residues. J gave up 3 bases and V 0 bases, and 1 base lay outside the gene matches. Germline-derived CDR1 and CDR2 are MGHRA and YSYEKL. This CDR3 is CASSQEDRKETQYF. DNA for the CDR3: TGCGCCAGCAGCCAAGAGGACAGGAAAGAGACCCAGTACTTC.

The genes are TRBV5-1 and TRBJ1-2, with TRBD1 identical over 10 bases. Trimming at V came to 4 bases and at J to 8 bases, leaving 8 bases not matched to a gene. CDR1 is SGHRS, CDR2 YFSETQ, per germline. The length of the CDR3 is 14 residues. This chain's CDR3 is CASSPGTGALGYTF. The CDR3 DNA follows: TGCGCCAGCAGCCCCGGGACAGGGGCCTTGGGCTACACCTTC.

J is TRBJ2-5 and V is TRBV6-5; 8 nucleotides agree with TRBD1. With 4 bases clipped from V and 5 bases from J, the junction kept 9 bases outside the gene matches. Germline lookup yields CDR1 MNHEY and CDR2 SVGAGI. The CDR3 is 15 residues long. The CDR3 loop is CASSSPDRVMETQYF. CDR3 sequence (DNA): TGTGCCAGCAGTTCCCCGGACAGGGTCATGGAGACCCAGTACTTC.

The rearrangement uses TRBV6-5 and TRBJ2-3; TRBD2 aligns across 13 bases. Germline trimming cut 6 bases from V and 7 bases from J; bases unmatched to any gene: 4. The germline CDR1 and CDR2 sequences are MNHEY and SVGAGI. The CDR3 is 14 residues long. CDR3 amino acids: CASSPGLAGNTQYF. DNA for the CDR3: TGTGCCAGCAGCCCGGGACTAGCGGGAAATACGCAGTATTTT.

The chain recombines TRBV28 with TRBJ2-7, with D tentatively TRBD1 or TRBD2 (6 bases each). The CDR3 is 15 residues long. The germline V gene has CDR1 MDHEN and CDR2 SYDVKM. V was trimmed by 6 bases and J by 2 bases, leaving 17 bases between them. The CDR3 loop reads CASSPSWGATYEQYF. DNA for the CDR3: TGTGCCAGCAGCCCTTCATGGGGGGCCACCTACGAGCAGTACTTC.